A single sample is the source of the 2 T cell receptor beta chains below, sequenced in a study of somatic mutations in cytotoxic T cells in rheumatoid arthritis. Profiled with immunoSEQ multiplex PCR; TCRdb holds only in-frame clones, not every one. The profile shows under 20,000 clones, about 90% of them singletons. The sequenced sample was CD8+ T cells sorted from blood. The receptors come from a middle-aged man in good health.

The count of this clone is one. The chain has TRBV9 and TRBJ1-1; tentatively, D is TRBD1 (5 bases). The V gene's germline CDR1 is SGDLS and CDR2 YYNGEE. The CDR3 runs 13 residues. Trimming removed 5 bases at V and 4 bases at J, with 12 bases between. CDR3 bases: TGTGCCAGCAGTGACAGCGGGGGCACTGAAGCTTTCTTT. It translates to CASSDSGGTEAFF. The whole variable domain, remainder taken from reference TRBV9 and TRBJ1-1, is DSGVTQTPKHLITATGQRVTLRCSPRSGDLSVYWYQQSLDQGLQFLIQYYNGEERAKGNILERFSAQQFPDLHSELNLSSLELGDSALYFCASSDSGGTEAFFGQGTRLTVV.

V is TRBV12-2 and J is TRBJ1-5. TRBV12-2 is marked as a pseudogene. This CDR3 is built from 18 residues. In DNA, the CDR3 is TGTGCAAGTCGCTTAGGAACCGGGAGGTTTTATAGCAATCAGCCCCAGCATTTT. It is translated as CASRLGTGRFYSNQPQHF.